This T cell receptor (beta chain) was documented in a study of T cells in Graves' hyperthyroidism and ophthalmopathy. The CDR3 loop spans 14 amino acids. Germline V lookup: CDR1 SQVTM, CDR2 ANQGSEA. Between the trimmed V and J ends, which lost 6 bases and 4 bases, there was a span of 18 bases. TCR beta CDR3 sequences were amplified from RNA transcripts. The HTBI primer set drove a first-round RT-PCR of the TCR CDR3. TCRdb passed the multiplex PCR reads through MiXCR, listing each CDR3 protein once. This sample has over 650,000 distinct CDR3 sequences; 45% occur once, and the top ten carry 6.5% to 9%. Sequenced input: peripheral blood or thyroid tissue (not recorded which). This TCR derives from an adult man with Graves' disease, either hyperthyroidism or ophthalmopathy (not recorded which). The genes are TRBV29-1 and TRBJ2-5; D may be TRBD2 (5 bases). CDR3 region: CSVVDGVGGETQYF. For the CDR3, the DNA is TGCAGCGTAGTGGACGGGGTCGGAGGAGAGACCCAGTACTTC. Combining the CDR3 with reference TRBV29-1 and TRBJ2-5 gives the whole variable domain SAVISQKPSRDICQRGTSLTIQCQVDSQVTMMFWYRQQPGQSLTLIATANQGSEATYESGFVIDKFPISRPNLTFSTLTVSNMSPEDSSIYLCSVVDGVGGETQYFGPGTRLLVL.